This T cell receptor beta chain was sequenced during a study of cytomegalovirus exposure and HLA in healthy donors. Study outcomes and limitations: At a 0.05 false discovery rate, a later analysis found around 15,000 TCR beta sequences to be associated with HLA alleles. Excluded: some indistinguishable V segments such as TRBV6-2 and TRBV6-3. On later analysis, the bulk of CMV-associated TCR beta chains appeared to be HLA-restricted.

This PCR relied on a set of 60 Vbeta primers and 13 Jbeta primers. The assay was immunoSEQ multiplex PCR, and TCRdb's table has in-frame clones only and misses some. The sample has about 180,000 clones; 79% are singletons. Points on this clone: What it recognizes is unknown.

Trimming left V 5 bases short and J 7 bases short, with 12 bases between. The germline V gene encodes CDR1 MNHEY and CDR2 SVGAGI. CDR3 length: 14 residues. Sequenced sample: PBMCs. The receptor comes from a woman between 40 and 50 years old in good health and CMV-seronegative. The chain combines TRBV6-5 with TRBJ1-6; a weak D match, TRBD1 (6 bases). This chain's CDR3 is CASSAQGNNSPLHF. CDR3 bases: TGTGCCAGCAGTGCCCAGGGGAACAATTCACCCCTCCACTTT.